The 29 T cell receptor beta chains below were found in one sample sequenced in a study of glioma-infiltrating T cells. Using RNA template, CDR3s of TCR alpha and beta were amplified with iRepertoire arm-PCR. TCRdb ran MiXCR on the multiplex PCR reads and lists one entry per CDR3 protein. The repertoire holds around 130,000 distinct CDR3 sequences, with under 25% as singletons. The sample taken for sequencing was glioma tissue, nonneoplastic brain tissue, or PBMCs (not recorded which). The source of these receptors is a human donor with low-grade glioma or glioblastoma, undergoing nonglioma brain surgery, or in good health (not recorded which).

This rearrangement joins TRBV20-1 to TRBJ1-1, with D unresolved. The V end lost 0 bases, the J end lost 2 bases, and 19 bases lay between the germline ends. The germline CDR1 and CDR2 sequences are DFQATT and SNEGSKA (reference sequence). The CDR3 runs 17 residues. CDR3 sequence: CSARDPEPRYFNTEAFF. CDR3 coding DNA: TGCAGTGCTAGAGACCCGGAACCCCGATATTTCAACACTGAAGCTTTCTTT.

The genes are TRBV2 and TRBJ1-1; a weak D match, TRBD1 (5 bases). CDR1 SNHLY and CDR2 FYNNEI come from the germline V gene. The CDR3 spans 15 residues. V was cut by 3 bases and J by 3 bases, with 14 bases left in between. The CDR3 reads CASSDRAGKYTEAFF. As DNA, the CDR3 is TGTGCCAGCAGTGATCGGGCAGGGAAGTACACTGAAGCTTTCTTT.

The genes are TRBV20-1 and TRBJ1-2; TRBD1 agrees at 8 bases. The junction had 1 base not matched to a gene; V was cut back by 1 base and J by 3 bases. There are 13 residues in the CDR3. In germline, CDR1 is DFQATT, CDR2 SNEGSKA (reference sequence). The CDR3 nucleotides are TGCAGTGCTAGAGGACAGGGGTACTATGGCTACACCTTC. Translated, it gives CSARGQGYYGYTF.

In this sample, this clonotype turned up many times. The chain is built from TRBV25-1 and TRBJ2-1; D not resolved. This CDR3 region has 13 residues. CDR1 is MGHDK, CDR2 SYGVNS, per germline. Deletions cut 5 bases from V and 0 bases from J, with 5 bases between. CDR3 sequence (DNA): TGTGCCAGCAGTAGAACCTCCTACAATGAGCAGTTCTTC. Its translation: CASSRTSYNEQFF.

The V call is TRBV4-1, the J call TRBJ2-7, with D tentatively TRBD1 (6 bases). This CDR3 region has 13 residues. In germline, CDR1 is MGHRA, CDR2 YSYEKL. Trimming stripped 0 bases from V and 8 bases from J, with 11 bases between. Here the CDR3 DNA reads TGCGCCAGCAGCCAAGATGTGGACAGCCAGCAGTACGTC. Its translation: CASSQDVDSQQYV.

On this clonotype: A clone one base away is much larger, so this may be a read error. The chain uses TRBV2 and TRBJ1-1, with D unresolved. The germline CDR1 and CDR2 sequences are SNHLY and FYNNEI. The CDR3 is 13 amino acids. The CDR3 bases are TGTGCCAGCACCCTCCGGCGAATAGCTGAAGCTTCCTTT. Residues: CASTLRRIAEASF. Variable domain in full (rest from reference TRBV2 and TRBJ1-1): EPEVTQTPSHQVTQMGQEVILRCVPISNHLYFYWYRQILGQKVEFLVSFYNNEISEKSEIFDDQFSVERPDGSNFTLKIRSTKLEDSAMYFCASTLRRIAEASFGQGTRLTVV.

This sequence joins TRBV7-2 and TRBJ2-3; 11 bases map to TRBD2. This CDR3 region has 17 residues. Germline values: CDR1 SGHTA, CDR2 FQGNSA. J gave up 3 bases and V 5 bases, and 10 bases lay outside the gene matches. The CDR3, as DNA: TGTGCCAGCAGCCCCCGAAGTAGCGGGGGGGCGACAGATACGCAGTATTTT. This sequence encodes CASSPRSSGGATDTQYF.

The chain carries TRBV20-1 and TRBJ1-5; TRBD1 agrees at 8 bases. The CDR3 has 16 amino acids. Losses at the gene ends were 3 bases for V and 0 bases for J; bases not matched to a gene: 7. Germline CDR1 reads DFQATT; CDR2 reads SNEGSKA (reference sequence). CDR3 in DNA: TGCAGTGCTAGGCGACAGGGGACATATAGCAATCAGCCCCAGCATTTT. It is translated as CSARRQGTYSNQPQHF.

The table lists this clonotype with a few counts. This chain joins TRBV12-3 or TRBV12-4 and TRBJ1-5; D perhaps matches TRBD1 (6 bases). The CDR3 consists of 13 residues. V lost 6 bases and J lost 4, with 10 bases in between. For the CDR3, the DNA is TGTGCCAGCAGCCCGAGGGGGAATCAGCCCCAGCATTTT. Its translation: CASSPRGNQPQHF.

This chain joins TRBV29-1 and TRBJ2-5; D possibly uses TRBD1 or TRBD2 (5 bases each). The V and J ends lost 4 bases and 4 bases respectively, with 10 bases between them. The CDR3 extends over 12 amino acids. Germline assignment: CDR1 SQVTM and CDR2 ANQGSEA. The chain's CDR3 is CSVVWDPETQYF. The CDR3 nucleotides are TGCAGCGTTGTTTGGGACCCAGAGACCCAGTACTTC.

The chain couples TRBV6-2 or TRBV6-3 to TRBJ1-1; maybe TRBD1 (5 bases). Germline V gene sequence: CDR1 MNHEY, CDR2 SVGEGT. Trimming removed 7 bases from V and 8 bases from J, with 17 bases in between. The length of the CDR3 is 13 residues. The CDR3 spells CASINGGGREAFF. The CDR3 DNA reads as TGTGCCAGCATCAACGGGGGGGGGAGAGAAGCTTTCTTT.

Many counts were recorded for this clonotype. The chain joins TRBV20-1 to TRBJ2-1, with TRBD2 matching over 8 bases. CDR1 DFQATT and CDR2 SNEGSKA come from the germline V gene (reference sequence). The CDR3 runs 14 residues. Trimming cost V 1 base and J 5 bases; bases outside gene matches: 4. As DNA, the CDR3 is TGCAGTGCTAGAGGTCTAGCGGGTGACAATGAGCAGTTCTTC. It translates to CSARGLAGDNEQFF.

A note on this clonotype: A much larger clone lies a single base off, so this may be a read error. This rearrangement joins TRBV15 to TRBJ1-2; no definite D call. V was cut by 0 bases and J by 2 bases, with 16 bases left in between. The germline gives CDR1 LNHNV, CDR2 YYDKDF (reference sequence). The length of the CDR3 is 17 residues. The CDR3 nucleotides are TGTGCCACCAGCAGAGATCGCGCCTACCACATGAACTATGGCTACACCTTC. This gives the protein CATSRDRAYHMNYGYTF.

This clonotype was picked up many times. The rearrangement uses TRBV20-1 and TRBJ2-3; a possible D gene is TRBD2 (6 bases). Trimming took 7 bases from V and 4 from J, leaving 15 bases between them. Per the germline V gene, CDR1 is DFQATT and CDR2 is SNEGSKA (reference sequence). There are 13 residues in the CDR3. Here the CDR3 reads CSVRGTVPDTQYF. The DNA of the CDR3 is TGCAGTGTGCGGGGTACCGTCCCAGATACGCAGTATTTT.

This clonotype came up a few times. The chain couples TRBV12-3 or TRBV12-4 to TRBJ1-2; no firm D call. This CDR3 is 11 amino acids long. V was clipped by 6 bases and J by 8 bases, with 10 bases between them. The CDR3 bases are TGTGCCAGCAGGTGGATCGGAGGCTACACCTTC. This encodes CASRWIGGYTF.

The chain carries TRBV2 and TRBJ1-1, with a weak D call TRBD1 (5 bases). V gave up 7 bases and J gave up 8 bases, with 8 bases separating them. The CDR3 runs to 10 residues. Germline-derived CDR1 and CDR2 are SNHLY and FYNNEI. DNA of the CDR3: TGTGCCAGCATAGGGGTAGAAGCTTTCTTT. As protein: CASIGVEAFF.

The chain is built from TRBV7-2 and TRBJ2-3; TRBD1 is a possible D gene (5 bases). This CDR3 has 16 amino acids. CDR1 and CDR2 from the germline V gene are SGHTA and FQGNSA. V was trimmed by 5 bases and J by 3 bases, leaving 18 bases between them. CDR3 amino acids: CASSPGPGKGTDTQYF. CDR3 sequence (DNA): TGTGCCAGCAGCCCAGGGCCTGGGAAAGGAACAGATACGCAGTATTTT.

In this sample, this clonotype turned up a few times. CDR3 bases: TGTGCCAGCCCCCTTGCGGGGGGGCGCACCGGGGAGCTGTTTTTT. Residues: CASPLAGGRTGELFF. V and J are TRBV7-2 and TRBJ2-2, with TRBD2 matching 9 bases. The junction had 8 bases not matched to a gene; V was cut back by 8 bases and J by 4 bases. Germline V gene lookup returns CDR1 SGHTA and CDR2 FQGNSA. The CDR3 loop spans 15 amino acids. The full variable domain, in which reference TRBV7-2 and TRBJ2-2 provide the parts outside the CDR3, is GAGVSQSPSNKVTEKGKDVELRCDPISGHTALYWYRQSLGQGLEFLIYFQGNSAPDKSGLPSDRFSAERTGGSVSTLTIQRTQQEDSAVYLCASPLAGGRTGELFFGEGSRLTVL.

This clonotype was seen repeatedly, ten times or more. This chain uses TRBV10-3 with TRBJ1-1; D remains ambiguous. The CDR3 totals 12 residues. The V gene's germline CDR1 is ENHRY and CDR2 SYGVKD. Trimming pared 6 bases from V and 1 base from J, leaving 6 bases between. This chain's CDR3 is CAISGSNTEAFF. The CDR3 DNA is TGTGCCATCAGCGGGTCGAACACTGAAGCTTTCTTT.

This clonotype came up once. A much more abundant neighbour one base away suggests this may be a read error. Since no conserved phenylalanine or tryptophan closes the CDR3, a read error is the likely cause. This chain uses TRBV24-1 with TRBJ1-5; D gene ambiguous. Germline assignment: CDR1 KGHDR and CDR2 SFDVKD. Trimming pared 4 bases from V and 8 bases from J, leaving 8 bases between. The CDR3 consists of 12 residues. The CDR3 DNA follows: TGTGCCACCAGTGAGCATTGGGAGCCCCAGCATTCT. It encodes CATSEHWEPQHS.

The genes are TRBV7-9 and TRBJ2-5, with no clear D. Deletions cut 0 bases from V and 5 bases from J, with 7 bases between. Germline CDR1 SEHNR, CDR2 FQNEAQ (reference sequence). The CDR3 is 13 amino acids. The CDR3 protein is CASSLAGDETQYF. The CDR3 region has the DNA TGTGCCAGCAGCTTAGCAGGAGATGAGACCCAGTACTTC.

Comment on this clonotype: A clone one base away is much larger, so this may be a read error. Given the absence of the conserved phenylalanine or tryptophan at the CDR3 end, a read error is likely. The chain recombines TRBV6-6 with TRBJ2-1; the D is unclear. Germline-derived CDR1 and CDR2 are MNHNY and SVGAGI (reference sequence). Deletions cut 4 bases from V and 10 bases from J, with 14 bases between. The CDR3 sequence is 13 residues long. This CDR3 reads CASSSHSMVEQFS. The CDR3 nucleotides are TGTGCCAGCAGTTCGCACTCTATGGTGGAGCAGTTCTCC.

The table lists this clonotype with many counts. The chain employs TRBV7-8 and TRBJ2-5; a weak D match, TRBD1 (6 bases). The CDR3 has 13 residues. Trimming shortened V by 6 bases and J by 1 base, and 9 bases separated the two germline ends. CDR1 is SGHVS, CDR2 FQNEAQ, per germline. CDR3 in DNA: TGTGCCAGCAGGCAGGGGACCCAAGAGACCCAGTACTTC. This codes for CASRQGTQETQYF.

This chain joins TRBV6-1 and TRBJ1-3, with 8 nucleotides matching TRBD1. Per the germline V gene, CDR1 is MNHNS and CDR2 is SASEGT. The V segment lost 6 bases and the J segment 0 bases; nucleotides outside the gene matches: 4. The CDR3 is made up of 15 amino acids. CDR3 sequence: CASSTDRGSGNTIYF. The CDR3 DNA reads TGTGCCAGCAGCACCGACAGGGGCTCTGGAAACACCATATATTTT.

At least ten counts were recorded for this clonotype. The chain uses TRBV20-1 and TRBJ1-1; TRBD1 aligns across 7 bases. The V segment lost 6 bases and the J segment 1 base; nucleotides outside the gene matches: 11. This CDR3 region has 15 residues. Germline loops: CDR1 DFQATT, CDR2 SNEGSKA (reference sequence). CDR3 DNA: TGCAGTGCGGGCCGGGACAGCCTTCCGAACACTGAAGCTTTCTTT. Its protein product is CSAGRDSLPNTEAFF.

The chain links TRBV10-2 to TRBJ1-1; D possibly corresponds to TRBD1 (6 bases). The CDR3 runs to 13 residues. Trimming pared 4 bases from V and 5 bases from J, leaving 11 bases between. Germline V gives CDR1 WSHSY, CDR2 SAAADI. CDR3 coding DNA: TGCGCCAGCAGTGCGGACAGCGTTACTGAAGCTTTCTTT. Protein product: CASSADSVTEAFF.

J is TRBJ2-2 and V is TRBV3-1, with 7 bases identical to TRBD1. V trimming: 7 bases; J trimming: 6 bases; junction bases outside the gene matches: 2. The CDR3 spans 12 residues. Germline lookup yields CDR1 LGHDT and CDR2 YNNKEL (reference sequence). The CDR3, as DNA: TGTGCCAGCAATACAGGGGCCGGGGAGCTGTTTTTT. Encoded protein: CASNTGAGELFF.

This clonotype was seen at least ten times. The chain recombines TRBV6-1 with TRBJ1-1; D remains ambiguous. CDR1 and CDR2 (germline): MNHNS, SASEGT. V shed 9 bases and J shed 2 bases, with 16 bases lying between them. The CDR3 is 14 residues long. The CDR3 bases are TGTGCCAGTACAAAACCGACTAAAAACACTGAAGCTTTCTTT. It is translated as CASTKPTKNTEAFF.

This sequence joins TRBV5-1 and TRBJ2-3; perhaps D is TRBD1 or TRBD2 (5 bases each). There are 16 residues in the CDR3. Looked up from germline, CDR1 is SGHRS and CDR2 is YFSETQ. V lost 0 bases and J lost 1, with 12 bases in between. The CDR3 DNA reads as TGCGCCAGCAGCTTGGCCTTGACAGCGGGCACAGATACGCAGTATTTT. This gives the protein CASSLALTAGTDTQYF. The variable domain in full, completed from reference TRBV5-1 and TRBJ2-3, reads KAGVTQTPRYLIKTRGQQVTLSCSPISGHRSVSWYQQTPGQGLQFLFEYFSETQRNKGNFPGRFSGRQFSNSRSEMNVSTLELGDSALYLCASSLALTAGTDTQYFGPGTRLTVL.